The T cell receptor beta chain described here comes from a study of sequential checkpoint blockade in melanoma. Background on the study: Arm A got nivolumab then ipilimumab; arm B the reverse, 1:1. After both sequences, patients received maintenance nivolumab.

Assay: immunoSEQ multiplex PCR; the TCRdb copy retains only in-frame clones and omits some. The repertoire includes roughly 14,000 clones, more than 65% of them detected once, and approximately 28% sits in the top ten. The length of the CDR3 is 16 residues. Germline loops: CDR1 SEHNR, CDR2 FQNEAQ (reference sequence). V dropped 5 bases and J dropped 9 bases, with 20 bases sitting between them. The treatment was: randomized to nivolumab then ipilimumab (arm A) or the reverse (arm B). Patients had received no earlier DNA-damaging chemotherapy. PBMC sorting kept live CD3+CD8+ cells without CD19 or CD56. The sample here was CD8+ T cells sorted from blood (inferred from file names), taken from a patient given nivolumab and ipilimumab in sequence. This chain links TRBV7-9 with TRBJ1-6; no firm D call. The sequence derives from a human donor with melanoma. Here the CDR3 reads CASSVPGFAEGSPLHF. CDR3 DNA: TGTGCCAGCAGCGTCCCGGGATTCGCCGAGGGTTCACCCCTCCACTTT.